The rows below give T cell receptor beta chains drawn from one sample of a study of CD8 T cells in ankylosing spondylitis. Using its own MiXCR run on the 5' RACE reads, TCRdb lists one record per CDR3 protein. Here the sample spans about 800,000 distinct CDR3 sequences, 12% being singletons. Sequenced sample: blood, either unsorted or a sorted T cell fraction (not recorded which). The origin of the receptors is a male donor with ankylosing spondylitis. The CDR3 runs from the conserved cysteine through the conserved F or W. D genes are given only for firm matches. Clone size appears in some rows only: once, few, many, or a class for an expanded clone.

CDR3 protein: CASSLDWNTEAFF
CDR3 DNA: TGCGCCAGCAGCTTGGATTGGAACACTGAAGCTTTCTTT
V gene: TRBV5-1
D gene: .
J gene: TRBJ1-1
clone size: many

CDR3 protein: CASSAPGMAVTNEQFF
CDR3 DNA: TGTGCCAGCAGTGCCCCCGGTATGGCGGTGACGAATGAGCAGTTCTTC
V gene: TRBV27
D gene: .
J gene: TRBJ2-1
clone size: .

CDR3 protein: CASSFGGAFREQYF
CDR3 DNA: TGTGCCAGCAGCTTCGGCGGGGCCTTTAGGGAGCAGTACTTC
V gene: TRBV7-2
D gene: .
J gene: TRBJ2-7
clone size: few

CDR3 protein: CASSLRTSGDNEQFF
CDR3 DNA: TGCGCCAGCAGCCTACGGACTAGCGGCGACAATGAGCAGTTCTTC
V gene: TRBV4-1
D gene: TRBD2
J gene: TRBJ2-1
clone size: .

CDR3 protein: CASRRTHLTGELFF
CDR3 DNA: TGTGCCAGCAGGAGAACTCATCTCACCGGGGAGCTGTTTTTT
V gene: TRBV28
D gene: .
J gene: TRBJ2-2
clone size: .

CDR3 protein: CSATDRGSWSPLHF
CDR3 DNA: TGCAGTGCTACCGACAGGGGTTCGTGGTCACCCCTCCACTTT
V gene: TRBV20-1
D gene: TRBD1
J gene: TRBJ1-6
clone size: .

CDR3 protein: CSVDGGFGYEQYF
CDR3 DNA: TGCAGCGTTGATGGGGGGTTCGGCTACGAGCAGTACTTC
V gene: TRBV29-1
D gene: .
J gene: TRBJ2-7
clone size: few

CDR3 protein: CASSLGAGLIGSADTQYF
CDR3 DNA: TGTGCCAGCAGCTTAGGGGCTGGACTTATTGGTTCGGCAGATACGCAGTATTTT
V gene: TRBV7-8
D gene: .
J gene: TRBJ2-3
clone size: few

CDR3 protein: CASSLEPGQWQEKLFF
CDR3 DNA: TGCGCCAGCAGCTTGGAACCGGGACAGTGGCAGGAAAAACTGTTTTTT
V gene: TRBV5-1
D gene: TRBD1
J gene: TRBJ1-4
clone size: few

CDR3 protein: CASSQAHGRRSYNEQFF
CDR3 DNA: TGTGCCAGCAGCCAAGCCCACGGGCGTCGCTCCTACAATGAGCAGTTCTTC
V gene: TRBV3-1
D gene: .
J gene: TRBJ2-1
clone size: .

CDR3 protein: CASSLERQALTDTQYF
CDR3 DNA: TGTGCCAGCAGCTTAGAAAGGCAGGCACTCACAGATACGCAGTATTTT
V gene: TRBV7-9
D gene: .
J gene: TRBJ2-3
clone size: many

CDR3 protein: CSAIENYGYTF
CDR3 DNA: TGCAGCGCTATAGAGAACTATGGCTACACCTTC
V gene: TRBV29-1
D gene: .
J gene: TRBJ1-2
clone size: .

CDR3 protein: CASSLVSGGALNEQFF
CDR3 DNA: TGTGCCAGCAGCTTGGTCTCCGGGGGGGCCCTCAATGAGCAGTTCTTC
V gene: TRBV5-4
D gene: TRBD2
J gene: TRBJ2-1
clone size: few

CDR3 protein: CAARIGRFANTGELFF
CDR3 DNA: TGTGCCGCAAGGATCGGACGGTTCGCGAACACCGGGGAGCTGTTTTTT
V gene: TRBV6-1
D gene: .
J gene: TRBJ2-2
clone size: .

CDR3 protein: CASSLGSEEAFF
CDR3 DNA: TGCGCCAGCAGCCTGGGCTCAGAAGAAGCTTTCTTT
V gene: TRBV5-1
D gene: .
J gene: TRBJ1-1
clone size: many

CDR3 protein: CASSLVLQSSYNEQFF
CDR3 DNA: TGTGCCAGCAGCTTAGTATTGCAGAGCTCCTACAATGAGCAGTTCTTC
V gene: TRBV11-2
D gene: .
J gene: TRBJ2-1
clone size: .

CDR3 protein: CSAGGVSNEQFF
CDR3 DNA: TGCAGCGCAGGGGGTGTAAGCAATGAGCAGTTCTTC
V gene: TRBV29-1
D gene: TRBD1
J gene: TRBJ2-1
clone size: .

CDR3 protein: CASSQDWDTSDTQYF
CDR3 DNA: TGTGCCAGCAGCCAAGATTGGGACACATCAGATACGCAGTATTTT
V gene: TRBV4-2
D gene: .
J gene: TRBJ2-3
clone size: many

CDR3 protein: CATSETGTGDNQPQHF
CDR3 DNA: TGTGCCACCAGTGAAACCGGGACAGGGGACAATCAGCCCCAGCATTTT
V gene: TRBV24-1
D gene: TRBD1
J gene: TRBJ1-5
clone size: few

CDR3 protein: CASSSDTIYEQYF
CDR3 DNA: TGTGCCAGCAGCTCAGACACTATCTACGAGCAGTACTTC
V gene: TRBV7-2
D gene: .
J gene: TRBJ2-7
clone size: few

CDR3 protein: CASSLSISEQYF
CDR3 DNA: TGTGCCAGCAGCTTGAGCATCTCGGAGCAGTACTTC
V gene: TRBV7-9
D gene: .
J gene: TRBJ2-7
clone size: many

CDR3 protein: CATSRSGSSYNEQFF
CDR3 DNA: TGTGCCACCAGCAGAAGCGGTAGCTCCTACAATGAGCAGTTCTTC
V gene: TRBV15
D gene: .
J gene: TRBJ2-1
clone size: .

CDR3 protein: CASSYSRSKNIQYF
CDR3 DNA: TGTGCCAGCAGTTACTCACGGAGCAAAAACATTCAGTACTTC
V gene: TRBV6-5
D gene: .
J gene: TRBJ2-4
clone size: .

CDR3 protein: CSFLGADQETQYF
CDR3 DNA: TGCAGCTTTTTAGGGGCAGACCAAGAGACCCAGTACTTC
V gene: TRBV29-1
D gene: .
J gene: TRBJ2-5
clone size: many

CDR3 protein: CASSRLAASSYNEQFF
CDR3 DNA: TGCGCCAGCTCCCGACTAGCGGCTAGCTCCTACAATGAGCAGTTCTTC
V gene: TRBV5-1
D gene: TRBD2
J gene: TRBJ2-1
clone size: few

CDR3 protein: CASSEAMTEGYEQYF
CDR3 DNA: TGTGCCAGCAGTGAAGCCATGACCGAAGGCTACGAGCAGTACTTC
V gene: TRBV2
D gene: .
J gene: TRBJ2-7
clone size: few

CDR3 protein: CASTKGLAGQETQYF
CDR3 DNA: TGTGCCAGCACTAAGGGACTAGCGGGACAAGAGACCCAGTACTTC
V gene: TRBV12-3/TRBV12-4
D gene: TRBD2
J gene: TRBJ2-5
clone size: many

CDR3 protein: CASTGLLNTEAFF
CDR3 DNA: TGCGCCAGCACGGGTCTTCTGAACACTGAAGCTTTCTTT
V gene: TRBV5-1
D gene: .
J gene: TRBJ1-1
clone size: many

CDR3 protein: CASREWDIQYF
CDR3 DNA: TGTGCCAGCAGGGAGTGGGACATTCAGTACTTC
V gene: TRBV6-5
D gene: .
J gene: TRBJ2-4
clone size: .

CDR3 protein: CSGAETNTGELFF
CDR3 DNA: TGCAGTGGAGCGGAGACGAACACCGGGGAGCTGTTTTTT
V gene: TRBV20-1
D gene: .
J gene: TRBJ2-2
clone size: few

CDR3 protein: CASSLLIGQGHGYTF
CDR3 DNA: TGTGCCAGCAGTTTACTAATCGGACAGGGACATGGCTACACCTTC
V gene: TRBV28
D gene: TRBD1
J gene: TRBJ1-2
clone size: .

CDR3 protein: CASSLGSLARPYNEQFF
CDR3 DNA: TGTGCCAGCAGCTTAGGTTCTTTAGCGAGGCCCTACAATGAGCAGTTCTTC
V gene: TRBV7-9
D gene: .
J gene: TRBJ2-1
clone size: few

CDR3 protein: CSAKRTAGANVLTF
CDR3 DNA: TGCAGTGCTAAAAGGACAGCTGGGGCCAACGTCCTGACTTTC
V gene: TRBV20-1
D gene: .
J gene: TRBJ2-6
clone size: few

CDR3 protein: CSVARTSGHNEQFF
CDR3 DNA: TGCAGCGTTGCTAGGACTAGCGGCCACAATGAGCAGTTCTTC
V gene: TRBV29-1
D gene: TRBD2
J gene: TRBJ2-1
clone size: many

CDR3 protein: CSIYRGYEQYF
CDR3 DNA: TGCAGCATATACAGGGGATACGAGCAGTACTTC
V gene: TRBV29-1
D gene: TRBD1
J gene: TRBJ2-7
clone size: many

CDR3 protein: CASTSWAPRDEQYF
CDR3 DNA: TGTGCCAGCACCTCCTGGGCGCCGAGAGACGAGCAGTACTTC
V gene: TRBV28
D gene: .
J gene: TRBJ2-7
clone size: .

CDR3 protein: CASTVERQGTDTQYF
CDR3 DNA: TGTGCCAGCACCGTCGAAAGGCAGGGCACAGATACGCAGTATTTT
V gene: TRBV21-1
D gene: .
J gene: TRBJ2-3
clone size: .

CDR3 protein: CASSPSVVREKLFF
CDR3 DNA: TGTGCCAGCAGCCCATCAGTTGTTCGGGAAAAACTGTTTTTT
V gene: TRBV6-2/TRBV6-3
D gene: .
J gene: TRBJ1-4
clone size: .

CDR3 protein: CASSRTSGMSRETQYF
CDR3 DNA: TGTGCCAGCAGTAGGACTAGCGGGATGTCTAGGGAGACCCAGTACTTC
V gene: TRBV7-2
D gene: TRBD2
J gene: TRBJ2-5
clone size: few

CDR3 protein: CSAFRDRGPEQYF
CDR3 DNA: TGCAGTGCCTTCAGGGACAGGGGTCCCGAGCAGTACTTC
V gene: TRBV20-1
D gene: TRBD1
J gene: TRBJ2-7
clone size: many

CDR3 protein: CASREPGQGTDTQYF
CDR3 DNA: TGTGCCAGCCGAGAACCGGGACAGGGAACAGATACGCAGTATTTT
V gene: TRBV7-2
D gene: TRBD1
J gene: TRBJ2-3
clone size: .

CDR3 protein: CASSLGSRETQYF
CDR3 DNA: TGTGCCAGCAGTTTAGGGTCGCGGGAGACCCAGTACTTC
V gene: TRBV7-2
D gene: .
J gene: TRBJ2-5
clone size: many

CDR3 protein: CATSRDLGRNQPQHF
CDR3 DNA: TGTGCCACCAGCAGAGATCTGGGGAGGAATCAGCCCCAGCATTTT
V gene: TRBV15
D gene: .
J gene: TRBJ1-5
clone size: few

CDR3 protein: CASSFQAYNEQFF
CDR3 DNA: TGCGCCAGCAGCTTTCAGGCATACAATGAGCAGTTCTTC
V gene: TRBV5-1
D gene: .
J gene: TRBJ2-1
clone size: .

CDR3 protein: CSVPRGGETQYF
CDR3 DNA: TGCAGTGTCCCGAGGGGAGGAGAGACCCAGTACTTC
V gene: TRBV20-1
D gene: .
J gene: TRBJ2-5
clone size: .